This TCR beta chain was sequenced in a study of HIV-infected patients and healthy controls. Study-wide background: By the second bleed, viral load was undetectable in about 70% of the 16 patients.

Roughly three months, about 14 weeks, into antiretroviral therapy, follow-up blood was collected. The repertoire came from unfractionated whole blood and reflected all unsorted peripheral T cells. In the case of this clonotype: The antigen is undetermined.

Study observations and caveats: HIV+ repertoires were severely depleted of MAIT alpha-chain CDR3s, unlike healthy controls. Healthy control repertoires had roughly threefold more distinct CDR3s than untreated HIV+ repertoires, and higher Shannon diversity.

The germline V gene has CDR1 GTSNPN and CDR2 SVGIG (reference sequence). Trimming stripped 0 bases from V and 1 base from J, with 10 bases between. The CDR3 is 15 amino acids. Alpha and beta constant-region primers primed reverse transcription of about 470 ng RNA. Each of the alpha and beta chains got its own library through chain-specific third strand synthesis with indices. TCRdb processed the 5' RACE reads anew with MiXCR; each CDR3 protein has one entry. The sample yields about 10,000 distinct CDR3 sequences, 5.5% to 7% seen once. The sequencing here drew on blood, taken during antiretroviral therapy. The source of this sequence is an adult with HIV infection. The donor label of this sample is uncertain. V gene TRBV30 combines with J gene TRBJ1-5, with D tentatively TRBD1 (5 bases). The CDR3 coding sequence is TGTGCCTGGAGTGTTGGGGGGACCAGCAATCAGCCCCAGCATTTT. Amino acids: CAWSVGGTSNQPQHF.